These 7 T cell receptor beta chains share one sample of origin, sequenced in a study of T cell clonality in common variable immunodeficiency. Data came from immunoSEQ multiplex PCR; TCRdb stores just in-frame clones and leaves some out. There are tens of thousands of clones in the sample, none observed a single time. The sequencing input was peripheral blood mononuclear cells. These receptors came from a person between 18 and 70 years old in good health.

Ten or more counts support this clone. Read coverage stops 3 residues before the CDR3 terminus; the germline J gene supplies the remainder. This chain uses TRBV28 with TRBJ2-1; TRBD1 matches at 10 bases. Germline V CDR1 and CDR2: MDHEN, SYDVKM. The CDR3 sequence is 13 residues long. The V segment lost 8 bases and the J segment 8 bases; nucleotides outside the gene matches: 6. The sequenced part of the CDR3 DNA is TGTGCCAGCCTGACAGGGGGCACGGATGAG. Amino acids: CASLTGGTDE. The complete CDR3 protein is CASLTGGTDEQFF.

This clone was recorded many times. The CDR3 goes on 3 residues after the read ends, and that part is filled in from the germline J gene. The chain combines TRBV6-2 or TRBV6-3 with TRBJ1-1; 10 nucleotides agree with TRBD1. The junction had 10 bases not matched to a gene; V was cut back by 5 bases and J by 7 bases. CDR1 and CDR2 (germline): MNHEY, SVGEGT. The CDR3 runs to 15 residues. CDR3 bases read: TGTGCCAGCAGTATCCGGACAGGGGGAACGATTGAA. It yields the protein CASSIRTGGTIE. The CDR3 reads in full as CASSIRTGGTIEAFF.

In its sample, this clone was seen many times. Read coverage stops 3 residues before the CDR3 terminus; the germline J gene supplies the remainder. V usage is TRBV20-1 and J usage is TRBJ2-1, with 9 positions matching TRBD2. The CDR3 is made up of 15 amino acids. Germline loops: CDR1 DFQATT, CDR2 SNEGSKA (reference sequence). The V segment lost 3 bases and the J segment 8 bases; nucleotides outside the gene matches: 11. The CDR3 reads CSARAAAGGPDEQFF. The CDR3 bases that were read are TGCAGTGCTAGGGCAGCTGCGGGAGGGCCGGATGAG.

This clone was counted at least ten times. The read falls 3 residues short of the CDR3 end, and the missing part is taken from the germline J gene. The V gene is TRBV30, the J gene TRBJ2-7, with D maybe TRBD1 (5 bases). This CDR3 has 13 amino acids. Germline lookup yields CDR1 GTSNPN and CDR2 SVGIG (reference sequence). V lost 3 bases, J lost 1 base, and 10 bases lay in between. The DNA read from the CDR3 is TGTGCCTGGAGCGACCAGGGTTCCTACGAG. It translates to CAWSDQGSYE. From start to end, the CDR3 is CAWSDQGSYEQYF.

With respect to this clone: The CDR3 end is not reached by the read, which stops 3 residues before it; the germline J gene fills it in. This chain links TRBV30 with TRBJ1-2; 10 positions agree with TRBD1. The germline V gene encodes CDR1 GTSNPN and CDR2 SVGIG (reference sequence). The CDR3 runs to 13 residues. The CDR3: CAWETGGAYDYTF. CDR3 DNA, as far as it was read: TGTGCCTGGGAGACAGGGGGCGCCTACGAC. Complete variable domain (other parts from reference TRBV30 and TRBJ1-2): SQTIHQWPATLVQPVGSPLSLECTVEGTSNPNLYWYRQAAGRGLQLLFYSVGIGQISSEVPQNLSASRPQDRQFILSSKKLLLSDSGFYLCAWETGGAYDYTFGSGTRLTVV.

In its sample, this clone was seen a few times. The read is 3 residues too short to cover the CDR3 end, so that end is filled in from the germline J gene. The V and J genes are TRBV19 and TRBJ2-3; 7 bases map to TRBD1. The CDR3 spans 14 residues. Germline V gene lookup returns CDR1 LNHDA and CDR2 SQIVND (reference sequence). CDR3 DNA (partial): TGTGCCAGTAGTACCCAGGGACAGAGGGAGACG. It specifies CASSTQGQRET. The full CDR3 sequence reads CASSTQGQRETQYF.

The sample holds many counts of this clone. Coverage ceases 3 residues before the CDR3 finishes, and the germline J gene fills in the end. V usage is TRBV10-3 and J usage is TRBJ2-1; TRBD1 might be the D (6 bases). Germline lookup yields CDR1 ENHRY and CDR2 SYGVKD. The CDR3 is 14 residues long. V lost 2 bases to trimming and J lost 6 bases, with 11 bases between them. CDR3 DNA, as far as it was read: TGTGCCATCAGTGAGACAGGGACGGGCAATGAG. This encodes CAISETGTGNE. The whole CDR3 sequence reads CAISETGTGNEQFF.